This T cell receptor (beta chain) stems from a study of CD8 T cells in ankylosing spondylitis. Study-wide points: Before this, some motif variants had been reported in reactive arthritis synovial fluid and blood. A TCR beta motif of about eight highly homologous variants seemed to mark ankylosing spondylitis blood.

The CDR3 loop spans 16 amino acids. The ends were cut back, 4 bases at V and 0 bases at J, with 10 bases in the middle. Germline CDR1 reads SEHNR; CDR2 reads FQNEAQ (reference sequence). This clonotype was seen a handful of times. No antigen is known for it. TCRdb passed the 5' RACE reads through MiXCR, listing each CDR3 protein once. The data hold 750,000 to 850,000 distinct CDR3 sequences, with about 11% observed a single time. The V and J genes are TRBV7-9 and TRBJ2-6; D unclear. This clonotype originated in a male donor with ankylosing spondylitis. The sample consisted of blood, either unsorted or a sorted T cell fraction (not recorded which). The CDR3 bases are TGTGCCAGCAGCTCTGGACGATACTCTGGGGCCAACGTCCTGACTTTC. The encoded protein is CASSSGRYSGANVLTF.